The 4 T cell receptor beta chains in this list originate from one sample, sequenced in a study of identical twins (dated by TCRdb to about 2016). The library was produced with 5' RACE. TCRdb shows the sequencer as Illumina HiSeq 2000. Starting from the raw public reads, TCRdb applied fastp trimming at Q25, assembled clones with MiXCR and retained in-frame beta chains. Here each entry gathers all rows of one CDR3 protein and keeps the most common genes and DNA. The sample contains nearly 650,000 distinct CDR3 sequences, just over 7% of them found a single time. In total, the top ten clones hold less than 2% of the sample. These data also formed part of another study, on yellow fever vaccine responses in identical twins.

Sequencing used PBMCs. The receptors shown here come from a woman aged 18-29 years in good health.

J is TRBJ2-4 and V is TRBV29-1; TRBD1 matches 9 bases. The CDR3 is 13 amino acids. Germline V gives CDR1 SQVTM, CDR2 ANQGSEA. Trimming took 7 bases from V and 3 from J; bases not matched to a gene: 4. CDR3 protein: CSAGQGGKNIQYF. The CDR3 DNA reads TGCAGCGCGGGACAGGGCGGCAAAAACATTCAGTACTTC.

At least ten counts were recorded for this clonotype. The chain uses TRBV7-9 and TRBJ1-6, with TRBD1 as a possible D gene (6 bases). The V end was cut by 5 bases, the J end by 6 bases, with 11 bases between. Germline V CDR1 and CDR2: SEHNR, FQNEAQ (reference sequence). This CDR3 comprises 14 residues. CDR3 amino acids: CASSLNRVNSPLHF. Written as DNA, the CDR3 is TGTGCCAGCAGCCTCAACAGGGTTAATTCACCCCTCCACTTT.

Ten or more counts support this clonotype. This chain joins TRBV5-5 and TRBJ2-5, with TRBD2 matching 8 bases. CDR3 size: 17 residues. CDR1 and CDR2 (germline): SGHKS, YYEKEE (reference sequence). V dropped 0 bases and J dropped 2; count of bases not matched to a gene: 9. The CDR3 DNA reads TGTGCCAGCAGCTTGGAGGGTTGGTTAGCGGGACAAGAGACCCAGTACTTC. As protein: CASSLEGWLAGQETQYF.

There are many counts of this clonotype. V and J are TRBV12-3 or TRBV12-4 and TRBJ1-5; 8 bases fit TRBD1. V lost 7 bases, J lost 2 bases, and 10 bases stayed unmatched. The CDR3 sequence is 16 residues long. CDR3 coding DNA: TGTGCCAGCACCCTCCTGACAGGGGTCGGCAATCAGCCCCAGCATTTT. As protein: CASTLLTGVGNQPQHF.